What follows describes a single TCR beta chain. The target antigen is unknown. The sample originates from a study of cytomegalovirus exposure and HLA in healthy donors. Findings of the study overall: TCR beta sequences numbering under 20,000 were associated with HLA alleles at 0.05 false discovery rate in a later analysis. Many donors shared some public TCRs, even though most TCR sequences were rare. In all likelihood, a cluster of highly shared sequence variants was a sequencing artifact. TCR beta V segments were, for the most part, productive about 87% or about 30% of the time in an earlier analysis.

The PCR employed 60 Vbeta primers together with 13 Jbeta primers. Clones were sequenced by immunoSEQ multiplex PCR, and TCRdb holds only the in-frame ones, with some missing. Its table lists 74,000 or so clones. The CDR3 extends over 12 amino acids. V lost 4 bases, J lost 4 bases, and 0 bases stayed unmatched. Germline lookup yields CDR1 MDHEN and CDR2 SYDVKM. This receptor was taken from a woman aged 60-75 years in good health and CMV-seronegative. The sample was PBMCs. The chain is built from TRBV28 and TRBJ2-5; 7 nucleotides align to TRBD2. CDR3 sequence (DNA): TGTGCCAGCAGTTGGGGGGGAGAGACCCAGTACTTC. Protein sequence: CASSWGGETQYF.